Listed here is a single TCR beta chain. Its cognate antigen is unknown. Unmatched junction bases numbered 10, after V lost 0 bases and J lost 14 bases. The CDR3 consists of 14 residues. Germline assignment: CDR1 SGHRS and CDR2 YFSETQ. This sample was taken from a study of STAT5B mutations in CD4+ large granular lymphocyte leukemia. Study conclusions and caveats: Main leukemic clonotypes were patient-specific, but around 25% appeared at low frequency elsewhere.

Sequencing was at survey level. The assay was immunoSEQ multiplex PCR, and TCRdb's table has in-frame clones only and misses some. The table lists 30,000 to 35,000 clones, roughly 79% of them singletons. The sequenced sample was CD4+ T cells from blood buffy coats. The sequence came from a human donor in good health. This sequence joins TRBV5-1 and TRBJ2-1; 8 bases map to TRBD2. The CDR3 reads CASSLGLAGNAKFF. The CDR3 DNA reads TGCGCCAGCAGCTTGGGTCTAGCGGGTAATGCAAAGTTCTTC. Using reference TRBV5-1 and TRBJ2-1 for the parts outside the CDR3, the full variable domain is KAGVTQTPRYLIKTRGQQVTLSCSPISGHRSVSWYQQTPGQGLQFLFEYFSETQRNKGNFPGRFSGRQFSNSRSEMNVSTLELGDSALYLCASSLGLAGNAKFFGPGTRLTVL.